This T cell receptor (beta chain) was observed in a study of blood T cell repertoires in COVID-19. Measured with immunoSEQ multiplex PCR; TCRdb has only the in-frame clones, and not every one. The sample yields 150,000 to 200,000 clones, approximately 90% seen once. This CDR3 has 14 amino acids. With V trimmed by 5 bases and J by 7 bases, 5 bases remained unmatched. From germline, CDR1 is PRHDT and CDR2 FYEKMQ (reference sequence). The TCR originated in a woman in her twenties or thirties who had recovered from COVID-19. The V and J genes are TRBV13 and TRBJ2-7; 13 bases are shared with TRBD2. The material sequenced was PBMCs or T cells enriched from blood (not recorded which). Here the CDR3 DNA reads TGTGCCAGCAGCGCCGGGACTAGCGGGGTTGAGCAGTACTTC. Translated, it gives CASSAGTSGVEQYF.